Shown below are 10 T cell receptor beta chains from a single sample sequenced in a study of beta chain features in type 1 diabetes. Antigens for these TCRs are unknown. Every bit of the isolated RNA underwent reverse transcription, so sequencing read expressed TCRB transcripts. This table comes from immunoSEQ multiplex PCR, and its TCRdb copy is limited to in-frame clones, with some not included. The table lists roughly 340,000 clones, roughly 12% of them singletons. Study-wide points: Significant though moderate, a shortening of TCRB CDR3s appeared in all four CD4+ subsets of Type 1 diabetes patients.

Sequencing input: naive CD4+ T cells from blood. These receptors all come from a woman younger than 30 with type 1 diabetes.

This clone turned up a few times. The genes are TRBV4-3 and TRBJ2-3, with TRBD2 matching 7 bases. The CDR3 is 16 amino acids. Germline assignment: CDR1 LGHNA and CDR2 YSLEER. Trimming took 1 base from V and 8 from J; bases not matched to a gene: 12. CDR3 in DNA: TGCGCCAGCAGCCAAGTGGGGGGAGGGCCGGTTCTTACGCAGTATTTT. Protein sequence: CASSQVGGGPVLTQYF.

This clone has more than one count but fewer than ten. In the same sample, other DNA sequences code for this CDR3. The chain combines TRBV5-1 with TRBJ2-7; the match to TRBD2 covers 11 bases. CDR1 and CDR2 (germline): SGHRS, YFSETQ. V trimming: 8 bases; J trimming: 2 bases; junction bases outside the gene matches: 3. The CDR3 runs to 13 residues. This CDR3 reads CASRLAGPYEQYF. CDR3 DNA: TGCGCCAGTAGACTAGCGGGGCCCTACGAGCAGTACTTC.

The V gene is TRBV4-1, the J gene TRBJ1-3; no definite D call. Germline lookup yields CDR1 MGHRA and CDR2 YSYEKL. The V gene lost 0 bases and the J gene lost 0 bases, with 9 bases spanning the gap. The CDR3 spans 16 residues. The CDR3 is CASSQDLYSSGNTIYF. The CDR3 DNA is TGCGCCAGCAGCCAAGATCTGTACAGCTCTGGAAACACCATATATTTT.

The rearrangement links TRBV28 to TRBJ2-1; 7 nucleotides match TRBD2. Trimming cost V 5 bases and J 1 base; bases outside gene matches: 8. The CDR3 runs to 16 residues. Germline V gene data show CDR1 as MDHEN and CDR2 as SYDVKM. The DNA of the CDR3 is TGTGCCAGCAGTCTCATCGCCGGGAGGTCCTACAATGAGCAGTTCTTC. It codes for CASSLIAGRSYNEQFF.

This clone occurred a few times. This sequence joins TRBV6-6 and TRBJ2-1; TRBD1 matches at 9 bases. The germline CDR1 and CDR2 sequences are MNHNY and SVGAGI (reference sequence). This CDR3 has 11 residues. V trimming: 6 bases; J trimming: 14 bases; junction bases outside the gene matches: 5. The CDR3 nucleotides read TGTGCCAGCAGGGGAGGGACAGGGAAGTTCTTC. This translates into CASRGGTGKFF.

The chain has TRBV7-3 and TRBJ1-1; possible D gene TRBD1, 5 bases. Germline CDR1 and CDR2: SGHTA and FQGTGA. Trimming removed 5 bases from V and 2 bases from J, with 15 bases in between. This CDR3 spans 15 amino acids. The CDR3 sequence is CASSPMGGINTEAFF. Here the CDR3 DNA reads TGTGCCAGCAGCCCAATGGGGGGGATTAACACTGAAGCTTTCTTT.

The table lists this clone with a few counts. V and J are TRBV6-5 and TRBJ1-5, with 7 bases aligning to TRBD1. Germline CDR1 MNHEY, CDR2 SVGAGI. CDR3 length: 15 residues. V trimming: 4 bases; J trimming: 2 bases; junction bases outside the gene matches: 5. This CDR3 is CASSSDRAGNQPQHF. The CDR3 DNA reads TGTGCCAGCAGTTCCGACAGGGCGGGCAATCAGCCCCAGCATTTT.

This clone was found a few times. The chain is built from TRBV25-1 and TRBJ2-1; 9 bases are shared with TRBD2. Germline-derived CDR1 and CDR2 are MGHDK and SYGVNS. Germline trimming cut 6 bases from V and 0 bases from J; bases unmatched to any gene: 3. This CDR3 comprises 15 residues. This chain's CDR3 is CASRTSGYSYNEQFF. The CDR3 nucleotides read TGTGCCAGCAGGACTAGCGGATACTCCTACAATGAGCAGTTCTTC.

The CDR3 nucleotides are TGTGCCTGGAGTCTCGAGGGAGTTAACTATGGCTACACCTTC. Translation: CAWSLEGVNYGYTF. This chain links TRBV30 with TRBJ1-2; D not certain. Trimming took 2 bases from V and 1 from J, leaving 11 bases between them. Germline V CDR1 and CDR2: GTSNPN, SVGIG (reference sequence). The CDR3 has 14 residues. Based on the CDR3 plus reference TRBV30 and TRBJ1-2, the full variable domain is SQTIHQWPATLVQPVGSPLSLECTVEGTSNPNLYWYRQAAGRGLQLLFYSVGIGQISSEVPQNLSASRPQDRQFILSSKKLLLSDSGFYLCAWSLEGVNYGYTFGSGTRLTVV.

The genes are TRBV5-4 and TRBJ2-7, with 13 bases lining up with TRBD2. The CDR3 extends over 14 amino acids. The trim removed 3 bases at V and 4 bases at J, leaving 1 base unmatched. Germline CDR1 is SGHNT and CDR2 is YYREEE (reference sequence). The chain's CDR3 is CASSSTSGGYEQYF. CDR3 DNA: TGTGCCAGCAGCTCGACTAGCGGGGGGTACGAGCAGTACTTC.